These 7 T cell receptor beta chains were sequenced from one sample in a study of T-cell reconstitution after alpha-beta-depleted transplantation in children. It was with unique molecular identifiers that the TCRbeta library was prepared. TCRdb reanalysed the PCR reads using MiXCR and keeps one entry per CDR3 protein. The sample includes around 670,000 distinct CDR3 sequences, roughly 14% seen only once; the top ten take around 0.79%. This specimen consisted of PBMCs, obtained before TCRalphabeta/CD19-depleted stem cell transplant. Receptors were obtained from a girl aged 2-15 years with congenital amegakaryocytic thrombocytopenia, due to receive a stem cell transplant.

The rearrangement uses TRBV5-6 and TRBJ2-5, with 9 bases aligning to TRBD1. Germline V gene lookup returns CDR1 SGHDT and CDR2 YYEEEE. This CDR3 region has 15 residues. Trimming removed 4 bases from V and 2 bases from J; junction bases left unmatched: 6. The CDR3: CASSEDRGGQETQYF. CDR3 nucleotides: TGTGCCAGCAGCGAAGACAGGGGGGGACAAGAGACCCAGTACTTC. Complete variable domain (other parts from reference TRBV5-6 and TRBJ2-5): DAGVTQSPTHLIKTRGQQVTLRCSPKSGHDTVSWYQQALGQGPQFIFQYYEEEERQRGNFPDRFSGHQFPNYSSELNVNALLLGDSALYLCASSEDRGGQETQYFGPGTRLLVL.

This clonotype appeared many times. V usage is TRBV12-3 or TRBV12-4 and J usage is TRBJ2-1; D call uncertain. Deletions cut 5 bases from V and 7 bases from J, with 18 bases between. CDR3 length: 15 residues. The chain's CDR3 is CASSPTGLGGNEQFF. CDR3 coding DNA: TGTGCCAGCAGTCCAACGGGTCTAGGCGGAAATGAGCAGTTCTTC.

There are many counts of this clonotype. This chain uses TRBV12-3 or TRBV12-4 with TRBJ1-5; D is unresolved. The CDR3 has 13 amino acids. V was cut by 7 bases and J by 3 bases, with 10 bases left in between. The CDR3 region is CASTGSPNQPQHF. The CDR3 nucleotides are TGTGCCAGCACTGGGAGCCCCAATCAGCCCCAGCATTTT.

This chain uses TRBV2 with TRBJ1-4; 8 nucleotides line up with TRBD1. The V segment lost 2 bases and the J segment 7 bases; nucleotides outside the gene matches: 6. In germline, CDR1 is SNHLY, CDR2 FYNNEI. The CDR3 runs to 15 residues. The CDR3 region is CASSETGGIGEKLFF. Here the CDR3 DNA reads TGTGCCAGCAGTGAAACAGGGGGGATTGGTGAAAAACTGTTTTTT.

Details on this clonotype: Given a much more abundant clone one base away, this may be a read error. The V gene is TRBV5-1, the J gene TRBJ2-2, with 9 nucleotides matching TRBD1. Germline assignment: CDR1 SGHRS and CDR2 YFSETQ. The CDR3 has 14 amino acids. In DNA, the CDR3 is TGCGCCAGCAGCCCGGGACAGGGCACCGGGAAGCTGTTTTTT. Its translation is CASSPGQGTGKLFF.

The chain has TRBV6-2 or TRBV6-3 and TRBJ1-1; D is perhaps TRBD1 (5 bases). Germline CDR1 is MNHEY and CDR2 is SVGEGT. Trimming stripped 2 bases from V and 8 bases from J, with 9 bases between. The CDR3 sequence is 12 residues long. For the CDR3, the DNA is TGTGCCAGCAGTTACGAGGGGACCGAAGCTTTCTTT. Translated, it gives CASSYEGTEAFF.

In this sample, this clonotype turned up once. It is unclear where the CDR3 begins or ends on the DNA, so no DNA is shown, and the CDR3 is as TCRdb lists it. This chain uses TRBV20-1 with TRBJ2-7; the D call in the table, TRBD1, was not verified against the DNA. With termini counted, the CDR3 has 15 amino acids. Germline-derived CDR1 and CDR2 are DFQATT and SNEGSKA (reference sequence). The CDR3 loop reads CSAVGGGANLYEQSF.